One and the same sample provided the 32 T cell receptor beta chains below, sequenced in a study of STAT5B mutations in CD4+ large granular lymphocyte leukemia. The table came from immunoSEQ multiplex PCR; TCRdb's copy has only in-frame clones and leaves some out. The data hold approximately 32,000 clones, with 88% observed a single time. Sequencing was performed on CD4+ T cells from blood buffy coats. The receptors here all came from a human donor in good health.

The V gene is TRBV7-2, the J gene TRBJ2-1, with TRBD2 matching 10 bases. In germline, CDR1 is SGHTA, CDR2 FQGNSA. The CDR3 extends over 18 amino acids. V dropped 2 bases and J dropped 4; count of bases not matched to a gene: 11. The CDR3 nucleotides are TGTGCCAGCAGCTTAAGGGCTAGCGGGGGCCTCCCATACAATGAGCAGTTCTTC. Protein product: CASSLRASGGLPYNEQFF.

This clone was detected only a few times. The J gene is TRBJ1-2, the V gene TRBV7-9; D uncertain. The V end lost 2 bases, the J end lost 5 bases, and 15 bases lay between the germline ends. The V gene's germline CDR1 is SEHNR and CDR2 FQNEAQ (reference sequence). There are 15 residues in the CDR3. Written as DNA, the CDR3 is TGTGCCAGCAGCTTAAGCGTGAGGTCGGAATATGGCTACACCTTC. Translation: CASSLSVRSEYGYTF.

The chain joins TRBV7-2 to TRBJ2-2, with 8 bases identical to TRBD1. This CDR3 comprises 14 residues. V lost 7 bases, J lost 1 base, and 2 bases stayed unmatched. Germline assignment: CDR1 SGHTA and CDR2 FQGNSA. The DNA for the CDR3 is TGTGCCAGCATTGACAGGGGGAACACCGGGGAGCTGTTTTTT. Translated: CASIDRGNTGELFF.

The CDR3 region has the DNA TGTGCCAGCAGCGACAGGGGGCGAGACGAGCAGTACTTC. Protein product: CASSDRGRDEQYF. The chain links TRBV7-8 to TRBJ2-7; 10 nucleotides align to TRBD1. Germline CDR1 and CDR2: SGHVS and FQNEAQ. The CDR3 loop spans 13 amino acids. V shed 5 bases and J 5 bases; nucleotides not matched to a gene: 3. Looking up the rest from reference TRBV7-8 and TRBJ2-7 gives the full variable domain: GAGVSQSPRYKVAKRGQDVALRCDPISGHVSLFWYQQALGQGPEFLTYFQNEAQLDKSGLPSDRFFAERPEGSVSTLKIQRTQQEDSAVYLCASSDRGRDEQYFGPGTRLTVT.

The chain uses TRBV4-1 and TRBJ2-3; no definite D call. The CDR3 sequence is 17 residues long. Germline V gene sequence: CDR1 MGHRA, CDR2 YSYEKL. V gave up 0 bases and J gave up 4 bases, with 17 bases separating them. CDR3 sequence: CASSQDGNPSRADTQYF. CDR3 nucleotides: TGCGCCAGCAGCCAAGATGGGAACCCCTCGCGCGCAGATACGCAGTATTTT.

This chain joins TRBV4-3 and TRBJ2-7; D gene ambiguous. The CDR3 contains 15 residues. The V gene's germline CDR1 is LGHNA and CDR2 YSLEER. The V gene lost 1 base and the J gene lost 2 bases, with 12 bases spanning the gap. CDR3 sequence reads: CASSQGLDPAYEQYF. The CDR3 bases are TGCGCCAGCAGCCAAGGCCTGGACCCGGCCTACGAGCAGTACTTC.

V is TRBV30 and J is TRBJ2-5, with D unclear. Germline V lookup: CDR1 GTSNPN, CDR2 SVGIG (reference sequence). Deletions cut 1 base from V and 5 bases from J, with 11 bases between. CDR3 length equals 13 residues. CDR3 sequence (DNA): TGTGCCTGGAGTGGAACGTTAGGGGAGACCCAGTACTTC. Protein: CAWSGTLGETQYF.

Concerning this clone: A junction boundary mismatches the germline segment, possibly from a read error. CDR3 coding DNA: TGTGCTAGCAGCTTAGGGACTTACACCGGGGAGCTGTTTTTT. Translating it yields CASSLGTYTGELFF. The chain uses TRBV7-7 and TRBJ2-2; D may be TRBD2 (6 bases). The germline V gene encodes CDR1 SSHAT and CDR2 FNYEAQ (reference sequence). CDR3 size: 14 residues.

The chain uses TRBV30 and TRBJ1-5; D unclear. This CDR3 region has 13 residues. Trimming shortened V by 7 bases and J by 3 bases, and 13 bases separated the two germline ends. Germline V lookup: CDR1 GTSNPN, CDR2 SVGIG (reference sequence). Here the CDR3 DNA reads TGTGCCTTCGGGATCCAGCCCAATCAGCCCCAGCATTTT. It codes for CAFGIQPNQPQHF.

This clone has only a few counts. The chain links TRBV2 to TRBJ1-5; TRBD1 might be the D (6 bases). Germline CDR1 reads SNHLY; CDR2 reads FYNNEI. CDR3 length: 13 residues. Trimming took off 7 bases at V and 3 bases at J, with 10 bases between the two ends. CDR3 sequence reads: CASTDRPNQPQHF. The CDR3 DNA sequence: TGTGCCAGCACCGACAGGCCCAATCAGCCCCAGCATTTT.

In this sample, this clone turned up once. The chain has TRBV5-6 and TRBJ1-5; TRBD1 matches at 8 bases. V lost 3 bases, J lost 6 bases, and 17 bases stayed unmatched. The CDR3 extends over 18 amino acids. CDR1 is SGHDT and CDR2 is YYEEEE in the germline V gene. CDR3 protein: CASSSGDRTRELGQPQHF. The CDR3 DNA reads as TGTGCCAGCAGCTCCGGGGACAGGACAAGGGAGTTGGGTCAGCCCCAGCATTTT.

This clone was observed a few times. The V and J genes are TRBV9 and TRBJ1-1; possible D gene TRBD1, 6 bases. This CDR3 spans 15 amino acids. Germline assignment: CDR1 SGDLS and CDR2 YYNGEE. Trimming removed 0 bases from V and 10 bases from J, with 19 bases in between. CDR3 loop: CASSVAIEPGHRAFF. CDR3 bases: TGTGCCAGCAGCGTAGCGATTGAACCGGGACACAGAGCTTTCTTT.

The chain is built from TRBV11-3 and TRBJ1-2, with 10 bases aligning to TRBD1. V was pared by 4 bases and J by 1 base, with 9 bases of the junction left unmatched. The CDR3 runs to 17 residues. Germline CDR1 reads SGHNT; CDR2 reads YENEEA. Written as DNA, the CDR3 is TGTGCCAGCAGCTCCCGGGACAGGGGTCCTTTTAACTATGGCTACACCTTC. Its protein product is CASSSRDRGPFNYGYTF.

The genes are TRBV29-1 and TRBJ2-4; TRBD1 agrees at 11 bases. J lost 7 bases, V lost 6 bases, and 17 bases had no gene match. Germline V gives CDR1 SQVTM, CDR2 ANQGSEA. CDR3 length equals 17 residues. This chain's CDR3 is CSVADRGRLVRGNIQYF. Written as DNA, the CDR3 is TGCAGCGTGGCGGACAGGGGGCGGTTGGTACGCGGGAACATTCAGTACTTC. The full variable domain, in which reference TRBV29-1 and TRBJ2-4 provide the parts outside the CDR3, is SAVISQKPSRDICQRGTSLTIQCQVDSQVTMMFWYRQQPGQSLTLIATANQGSEATYESGFVIDKFPISRPNLTFSTLTVSNMSPEDSSIYLCSVADRGRLVRGNIQYFGAGTRLSVL.

As DNA, the CDR3 is TGTGCCAGCAAGGATAGGGTCGGTCAGCCCCAGCATTTT. It codes for CASKDRVGQPQHF. The chain recombines TRBV6-1 with TRBJ1-5; D is uncertain. CDR3 length equals 13 residues. The germline V gene encodes CDR1 MNHNS and CDR2 SASEGT. The germline V and J ends were trimmed by 7 bases and 6 bases, with 13 bases remaining between them.

This sequence joins TRBV5-4 and TRBJ2-3, with 11 bases aligning to TRBD2. Germline-derived CDR1 and CDR2 are SGHNT and YYREEE (reference sequence). The CDR3 extends over 18 amino acids. V lost 4 bases and J lost 2; bases outside the gene matches: 12. CDR3 in amino acids: CASSPRPPLAGDTDTQYF. The DNA for the CDR3 is TGTGCCAGCAGCCCCCGCCCCCCACTAGCGGGGGACACAGATACGCAGTATTTT.

The chain combines TRBV5-1 with TRBJ2-7; D remains ambiguous. The V gene lost 1 base and the J gene lost 2 bases, with 4 bases spanning the gap. Germline CDR1 is SGHRS and CDR2 is YFSETQ. The length of the CDR3 is 12 residues. The DNA for the CDR3 is TGCGCCAGCAGCTTGACCCCCTACGAGCAGTACTTC. The encoded protein is CASSLTPYEQYF.

DNA for the CDR3: TGTGCCAGCAGCTTAGAGGGCTCGGGGGGTGGCTATGGCTACACCTTC. This gives the protein CASSLEGSGGGYGYTF. This chain joins TRBV7-2 and TRBJ1-2, with D perhaps matching TRBD1 (5 bases). V lost 1 base and J lost 4, with 16 bases in between. This CDR3 spans 16 amino acids. The germline V gene encodes CDR1 SGHTA and CDR2 FQGNSA.

This clone turned up a few times. A junction boundary mismatches the germline segment, possibly from a read error. The chain links TRBV19 to TRBJ1-4; maybe TRBD1 (6 bases). The CDR3 is 13 residues long. Germline CDR1 reads LNHDA; CDR2 reads SQIVND (reference sequence). CDR3 coding DNA: TGTGCCAGTACCCCTTCCCCACCAGGACAGATGATTTTT. Protein: CASTPSPPGQMIF. Full variable domain (remainder filled in from reference TRBV19 and TRBJ1-4): DGGITQSPKYLFRKEGQNVTLSCEQNLNHDAMYWYRQDPGQGLRLIYYSQIVNDFQKGDIAEGYSVSREKKESFPLTVTSAQKNPTAFYLCASTPSPPGQMIFGSGTQLSVL.

This chain joins TRBV10-3 and TRBJ2-1, with a weak D call TRBD2 (6 bases). The germline V and J ends were trimmed by 8 bases and 6 bases, with 14 bases remaining between them. Germline lookup yields CDR1 ENHRY and CDR2 SYGVKD. The CDR3 has 13 residues. The CDR3 protein is CAIRRLGANEQFF. CDR3 sequence (DNA): TGTGCCATCCGACGACTAGGGGCCAATGAGCAGTTCTTC.

The chain carries TRBV6-6 and TRBJ2-7; TRBD1 matches at 8 bases. Germline trimming cut 5 bases from V and 2 bases from J; bases unmatched to any gene: 11. Germline V CDR1 and CDR2: MNHNY, SVGAGI (reference sequence). The CDR3 length is 16 residues. Here the CDR3 reads CASSLLGGQATYEQYF. CDR3 DNA sequence: TGTGCCAGCAGTCTTCTTGGGGGACAGGCGACCTACGAGCAGTACTTC.

The V gene is TRBV18, the J gene TRBJ1-5; 8 bases agree with TRBD1. Germline V lookup: CDR1 KGHSH, CDR2 LQKENI. This CDR3 is built from 15 residues. The ends lost 4 bases at V and 4 bases at J; junction bases unmatched: 6. The CDR3: CASSLRTGSNQPQHF. CDR3 DNA: TGTGCCAGCTCACTCCGGACAGGGAGTAATCAGCCCCAGCATTTT.

The chain combines TRBV11-2 with TRBJ1-1; 7 bases agree with TRBD1. CDR1 is SGHAT, CDR2 FQNNGV, per germline. The J segment lost 5 bases and the V segment lost 4 bases, leaving 7 bases of the junction unmatched. There are 14 residues in the CDR3. The CDR3 protein is CASSYSTGLTEAFF. CDR3 bases: TGTGCCAGCAGCTATTCGACAGGGTTGACTGAAGCTTTCTTT.

V gene TRBV18 combines with J gene TRBJ1-3; D unresolved. Trimming cost V 9 bases and J 5 bases, with 20 bases left between them. Germline V gene data show CDR1 as KGHSH and CDR2 as LQKENI. CDR3 length equals 15 residues. The CDR3 DNA follows: TGTGCCAGTGCACCGGTGCCGGACGGGAGAAACACCATATATTTT. Translating gives CASAPVPDGRNTIYF.

The rearrangement links TRBV29-1 to TRBJ1-2; D remains unclear. In germline, CDR1 is SQVTM, CDR2 ANQGSEA. With 5 bases removed from V and 8 bases from J, the gap between germline ends came to 12 bases. The length of the CDR3 is 11 residues. Written as DNA, the CDR3 is TGCAGCGTTTGGGATCATGGAGGCTACACCTTC. Its protein is CSVWDHGGYTF.

V usage is TRBV9 and J usage is TRBJ2-7, with D perhaps TRBD1 or TRBD2 (5 bases each). V was shortened by 4 bases and J by 7 bases, with 21 bases between the two germline ends. This CDR3 has 15 residues. CDR1 is SGDLS and CDR2 is YYNGEE in the germline V gene. This CDR3 reads CASSRSEGFSREQYF. The CDR3 DNA reads as TGTGCCAGCAGCCGTTCCGAGGGGTTTTCTAGAGAGCAGTACTTC. Full variable domain (remainder filled in from reference TRBV9 and TRBJ2-7): DSGVTQTPKHLITATGQRVTLRCSPRSGDLSVYWYQQSLDQGLQFLIQYYNGEERAKGNILERFSAQQFPDLHSELNLSSLELGDSALYFCASSRSEGFSREQYFGPGTRLTVT.

V and J are TRBV10-2 and TRBJ2-3; 15 bases match TRBD2. J gave up 6 bases and V 8 bases, and 6 bases lay outside the gene matches. The germline CDR1 and CDR2 sequences are WSHSY and SAAADI. This CDR3 has 15 residues. The CDR3 loop reads CASRTSGGASDTQYF. The CDR3 DNA reads as TGCGCCAGCCGGACTAGCGGGGGGGCATCGGATACGCAGTATTTT.

This clone was counted a single time. This chain connects TRBV4-3 to TRBJ1-2; D is unclear. Germline V gene data show CDR1 as LGHNA and CDR2 as YSLEER. The CDR3 has 15 amino acids. V lost 0 bases and J 4 bases, leaving 12 bases between the germline ends. In DNA form, the CDR3 reads TGCGCCAGCAGCCAAGAGGGCCGGCAGCTCTATGGCTACACCTTC. This sequence encodes CASSQEGRQLYGYTF.

This chain joins TRBV29-1 and TRBJ1-4; tentatively, D is TRBD1 (5 bases). Germline CDR1 and CDR2: SQVTM and ANQGSEA. This CDR3 spans 14 amino acids. V lost 1 base and J lost 7, with 13 bases in between. In DNA, the CDR3 is TGCAGCGTTGAAGGGGGCAGCCGACGTGAAAAACTGTTTTTT. This codes for CSVEGGSRREKLFF.

The rearrangement uses TRBV9 and TRBJ2-3; D not certain. This CDR3 is 14 amino acids long. Looked up from germline, CDR1 is SGDLS and CDR2 is YYNGEE. Trimming removed 6 bases at V and 2 bases at J, with 13 bases between. CDR3 residues: CASTRADHTDTQYF. As DNA, the CDR3 is TGTGCCAGCACTCGGGCAGACCACACAGATACGCAGTATTTT.

This sequence joins TRBV7-9 and TRBJ1-2; D is undetermined. This CDR3 spans 14 amino acids. CDR1 and CDR2 (germline): SEHNR, FQNEAQ (reference sequence). Trimming took 1 base from V and 8 from J, leaving 14 bases between them. The CDR3 DNA reads as TGTGCCAGCAGCTTAGAAGGCAGGCCCCTGGGCTACACCTTC. It encodes CASSLEGRPLGYTF.

The V and J genes are TRBV18 and TRBJ1-1; TRBD1 matches 7 bases. Germline values: CDR1 KGHSH, CDR2 LQKENI. The trim removed 3 bases at V and 0 bases at J, leaving 4 bases unmatched. This CDR3 spans 15 amino acids. The chain's CDR3 is CASSPNRGMNTEAFF. In DNA form, the CDR3 reads TGTGCCAGCTCACCTAACAGGGGAATGAACACTGAAGCTTTCTTT.